These T cell receptor beta chains were read from a single sample in a study of blood T cell repertoires in COVID-19. Some clones are missing from TCRdb's copy, which holds only in-frame ones; the method was immunoSEQ multiplex PCR. This table has about 91,000 clones, almost 90% appearing once. Sequencing was carried out using peripheral blood. These receptor sequences come from a woman aged 70-85 years with acute or convalescent COVID-19. The CDR3 runs from the conserved cysteine through the conserved F or W. The order of the fields is clone size, J gene, D gene, V gene, CDR3 protein, CDR3 DNA. A D gene is named only where the DNA matches it firmly. A row's size may be missing; if present it is once, few, many or a size class.

clone_size: .
j_call: TRBJ1-2
d_call: TRBD1
v_call: TRBV20-1
cdr3_aa: CSAGTVDGYTF
cdr3_nt: TGCAGTGCTGGGACAGTCGATGGCTACACCTTC

clone_size: once
j_call: TRBJ1-1
d_call: .
v_call: TRBV3-1/TRBV3-2
cdr3_aa: CASSHTGNEAFF
cdr3_nt: TGTGCCAGCAGCCACACAGGGAACGAAGCTTTCTTT

clone_size: .
j_call: TRBJ2-1
d_call: .
v_call: TRBV18
cdr3_aa: CASSPPNAVKAVYNEQFF
cdr3_nt: TGTGCCAGCTCACCACCGAATGCGGTAAAAGCGGTCTACAATGAGCAGTTCTTC

clone_size: .
j_call: TRBJ2-7
d_call: .
v_call: TRBV7-8
cdr3_aa: CASSLVSGTYEQYF
cdr3_nt: TGTGCCAGCAGCTTAGTTTCAGGGACCTACGAGCAGTACTTC

clone_size: .
j_call: TRBJ2-1
d_call: .
v_call: TRBV19
cdr3_aa: CATSTLSLYNEQFF
cdr3_nt: TGTGCCACCTCGACTCTATCGTTGTACAATGAGCAGTTCTTC

clone_size: .
j_call: TRBJ1-4
d_call: .
v_call: TRBV11-2
cdr3_aa: CASSFMGGEKLFF
cdr3_nt: TGTGCCAGCAGCTTCATGGGAGGTGAAAAACTGTTTTTT

clone_size: .
j_call: TRBJ1-3
d_call: TRBD1
v_call: TRBV7-2
cdr3_aa: CASSMYIQGAGGNTIYF
cdr3_nt: TGTGCCAGCAGCATGTACATACAGGGGGCGGGAGGAAACACCATATATTTT

clone_size: .
j_call: TRBJ1-4
d_call: .
v_call: TRBV28
cdr3_aa: CASSLKEGRMGEKLFF
cdr3_nt: TGTGCCAGCAGTCTCAAGGAGGGCAGGATGGGTGAAAAACTGTTTTTT

clone_size: .
j_call: TRBJ2-1
d_call: .
v_call: TRBV5-1
cdr3_aa: CASSPGRGAGAGVNSYNEQFF
cdr3_nt: TGCGCCAGCAGCCCAGGTAGAGGGGCAGGGGCGGGGGTCAACTCCTACAATGAGCAGTTCTTC

clone_size: few
j_call: TRBJ1-5
d_call: .
v_call: TRBV2
cdr3_aa: CASKEFSNQPQHF
cdr3_nt: TGTGCCAGCAAGGAGTTTAGCAATCAGCCCCAGCATTTT

clone_size: few
j_call: TRBJ1-6
d_call: .
v_call: TRBV11-3
cdr3_aa: CASSLGTGRNSPLHF
cdr3_nt: TGTGCCAGCAGCTTAGGCACGGGGAGGAATTCACCCCTCCACTTT

clone_size: once
j_call: TRBJ2-1
d_call: TRBD2
v_call: TRBV7-2
cdr3_aa: CASSSTSGREVEQFF
cdr3_nt: TGTGCCAGCAGCTCGACTAGCGGGAGGGAGGTTGAGCAGTTCTTC

clone_size: .
j_call: TRBJ2-7
d_call: TRBD1
v_call: TRBV7-8
cdr3_aa: CASSRDRASEQYF
cdr3_nt: TGTGCCAGCAGCCGGGACAGAGCTTCTGAGCAGTACTTC

clone_size: .
j_call: TRBJ2-5
d_call: TRBD2
v_call: TRBV5-3
cdr3_aa: CARSFRVAGGETQYF
cdr3_nt: TGTGCCAGAAGCTTTCGGGTAGCGGGAGGGGAGACCCAGTACTTC

clone_size: few
j_call: TRBJ2-7
d_call: TRBD2
v_call: TRBV27
cdr3_aa: CASSFRTSGTIYEQYF
cdr3_nt: TGTGCCAGCAGTTTCCGGACTAGCGGAACGATCTACGAGCAGTACTTC

clone_size: .
j_call: TRBJ1-3
d_call: TRBD1
v_call: TRBV5-1
cdr3_aa: CASSLATGVRGNTIYF
cdr3_nt: TGCGCCAGCAGCTTGGCGACAGGGGTGCGGGGAAACACCATATATTTT

clone_size: once
j_call: TRBJ2-1
d_call: TRBD1
v_call: TRBV27
cdr3_aa: CASSFPGGPDNEQFF
cdr3_nt: TGTGCCAGCAGTTTCCCAGGGGGCCCAGACAATGAGCAGTTCTTC

clone_size: .
j_call: TRBJ2-7
d_call: TRBD1
v_call: TRBV6-5
cdr3_aa: CASIRDRGSDEQYF
cdr3_nt: TGTGCCAGCATCCGGGACAGGGGTTCGGACGAGCAGTACTTC

clone_size: .
j_call: TRBJ2-2
d_call: TRBD1
v_call: TRBV14
cdr3_aa: CASSRGQGGTGELFF
cdr3_nt: TGTGCCAGCAGCCGGGGACAGGGAGGGACCGGGGAGCTGTTTTTT

clone_size: .
j_call: TRBJ1-1
d_call: TRBD1
v_call: TRBV3-1/TRBV3-2
cdr3_aa: CASSQYPSLRQGAETEAFF
cdr3_nt: TGTGCCAGCAGCCAATATCCCTCCCTGAGACAGGGGGCTGAAACTGAAGCTTTCTTT

clone_size: .
j_call: TRBJ1-5
d_call: TRBD1
v_call: TRBV7-8
cdr3_aa: CASSLSAGGVDQPQHF
cdr3_nt: TGTGCCAGCAGCTTATCGGCAGGGGGCGTCGATCAGCCCCAGCATTTT

clone_size: .
j_call: TRBJ2-7
d_call: TRBD1
v_call: TRBV5-5
cdr3_aa: CASSLTGTVYEQYF
cdr3_nt: TGTGCCAGCAGCTTAACAGGGACAGTTTACGAGCAGTACTTC

clone_size: .
j_call: TRBJ2-4
d_call: .
v_call: TRBV21-1
cdr3_aa: CASSKPRAGTGGAAKNIQYF
cdr3_nt: TGTGCCAGCAGCAAACCCCGGGCCGGGACAGGGGGCGCCGCCAAAAACATTCAGTACTTC

clone_size: .
j_call: TRBJ2-3
d_call: TRBD2
v_call: TRBV5-1
cdr3_aa: CASSVGGASTDTQYF
cdr3_nt: TGCGCCAGCAGCGTCGGGGGGGCTAGTACAGATACGCAGTATTTT

clone_size: .
j_call: TRBJ2-7
d_call: .
v_call: TRBV14
cdr3_aa: CASSQDRISYEQYF
cdr3_nt: TGTGCCAGCAGCCAAGATAGAATCTCCTACGAGCAGTACTTC

clone_size: few
j_call: TRBJ1-1
d_call: TRBD1
v_call: TRBV12-3/TRBV12-4
cdr3_aa: CASKGQGAIEAFF
cdr3_nt: TGTGCCAGCAAGGGACAGGGGGCGATTGAAGCTTTCTTT

clone_size: .
j_call: TRBJ2-3
d_call: TRBD1
v_call: TRBV27
cdr3_aa: CASSLGAQGAKDTQYF
cdr3_nt: TGTGCCAGCAGTTTAGGGGCACAGGGGGCGAAAGATACGCAGTATTTT

clone_size: .
j_call: TRBJ2-2
d_call: .
v_call: TRBV5-4
cdr3_aa: CASSLEEREPANTGELFF
cdr3_nt: TGTGCCAGCAGCTTGGAGGAAAGGGAGCCCGCGAACACCGGGGAGCTGTTTTTT

clone_size: once
j_call: TRBJ2-3
d_call: .
v_call: TRBV7-3
cdr3_aa: CASSLIGGTDTQYF
cdr3_nt: TGTGCCAGCAGCTTAATAGGGGGCACAGATACGCAGTATTTT

clone_size: .
j_call: TRBJ2-7
d_call: .
v_call: TRBV27
cdr3_aa: CASSLRGPYEQYF
cdr3_nt: TGTGCCAGCAGCCTCAGGGGACCCTACGAGCAGTACTTC

clone_size: .
j_call: TRBJ2-7
d_call: TRBD1
v_call: TRBV5-1
cdr3_aa: CASSLETGVGEQYF
cdr3_nt: TGCGCCAGCAGCTTAGAAACAGGGGTCGGCGAGCAGTACTTC

clone_size: .
j_call: TRBJ2-1
d_call: TRBD2
v_call: TRBV27
cdr3_aa: CASSNTSGVYNEQFF
cdr3_nt: TGTGCCAGCAGTAACACTAGCGGAGTTTACAATGAGCAGTTCTTC

clone_size: .
j_call: TRBJ2-3
d_call: .
v_call: TRBV10-3
cdr3_aa: CAISESVKGADTQYF
cdr3_nt: TGTGCCATCAGTGAGTCGGTAAAGGGGGCAGATACGCAGTATTTT

clone_size: .
j_call: TRBJ2-7
d_call: TRBD2
v_call: TRBV7-8
cdr3_aa: CASSLNPTSGQYEQYF
cdr3_nt: TGTGCCAGCAGCTTAAACCCAACTAGCGGACAATACGAGCAGTACTTC

clone_size: .
j_call: TRBJ2-5
d_call: TRBD2
v_call: TRBV7-2
cdr3_aa: CASSLTSSGGAWIGTQYF
cdr3_nt: TGTGCCAGCAGCTTAACTTCTAGCGGGGGGGCCTGGATAGGGACCCAGTACTTC